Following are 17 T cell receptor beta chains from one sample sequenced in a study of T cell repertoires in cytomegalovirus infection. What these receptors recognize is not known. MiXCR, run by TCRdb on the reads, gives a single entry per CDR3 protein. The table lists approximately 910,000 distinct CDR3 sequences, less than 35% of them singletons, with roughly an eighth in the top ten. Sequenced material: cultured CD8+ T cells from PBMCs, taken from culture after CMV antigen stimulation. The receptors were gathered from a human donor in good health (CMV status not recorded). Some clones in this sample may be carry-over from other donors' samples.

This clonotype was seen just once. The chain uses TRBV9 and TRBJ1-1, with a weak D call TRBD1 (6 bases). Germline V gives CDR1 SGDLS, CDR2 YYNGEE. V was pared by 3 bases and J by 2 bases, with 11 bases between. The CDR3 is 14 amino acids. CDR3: CASSAGHKNTEAFF. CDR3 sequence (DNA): TGTGCCAGCAGCGCGGGACATAAAAACACTGAAGCTTTCTTT.

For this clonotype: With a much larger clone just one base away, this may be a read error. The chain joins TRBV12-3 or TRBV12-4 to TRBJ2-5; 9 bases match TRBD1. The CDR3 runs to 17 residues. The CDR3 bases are TGTGTCAGCAGTCACCAGGGGGACAGGGCTAATCAAGAGACCCAGTACTTC. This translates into CVSSHQGDRANQETQYF.

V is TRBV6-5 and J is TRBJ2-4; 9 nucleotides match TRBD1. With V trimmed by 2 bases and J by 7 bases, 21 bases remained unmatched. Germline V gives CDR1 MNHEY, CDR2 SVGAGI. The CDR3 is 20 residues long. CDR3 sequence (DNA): TGTGCCAGCAGTTACCTCGGGACAGGGCGCCCCTTCCAGCCAAAGAACATTCAGTACTTC. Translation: CASSYLGTGRPFQPKNIQYF.

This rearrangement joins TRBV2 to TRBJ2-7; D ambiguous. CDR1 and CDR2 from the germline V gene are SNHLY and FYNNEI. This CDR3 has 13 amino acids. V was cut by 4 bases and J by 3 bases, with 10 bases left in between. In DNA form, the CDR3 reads TGTGCCAGCAGTGGGGGATCACACTACGAGCAGTACGTC. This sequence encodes CASSGGSHYEQYV.

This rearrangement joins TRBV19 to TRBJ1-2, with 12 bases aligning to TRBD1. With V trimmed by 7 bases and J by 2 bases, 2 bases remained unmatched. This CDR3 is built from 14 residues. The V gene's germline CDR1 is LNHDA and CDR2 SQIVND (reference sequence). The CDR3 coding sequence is TGTGCCAGTACCGGGACAGGGGGCAACTATGGCTACACCTTC. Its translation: CASTGTGGNYGYTF.

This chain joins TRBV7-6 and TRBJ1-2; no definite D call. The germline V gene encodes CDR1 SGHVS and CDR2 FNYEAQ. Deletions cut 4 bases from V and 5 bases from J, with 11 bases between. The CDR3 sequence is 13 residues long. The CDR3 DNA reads TGTGCCAGCAGCTCTAGGGAGCGGTATGGCTACACCTTC. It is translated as CASSSRERYGYTF.

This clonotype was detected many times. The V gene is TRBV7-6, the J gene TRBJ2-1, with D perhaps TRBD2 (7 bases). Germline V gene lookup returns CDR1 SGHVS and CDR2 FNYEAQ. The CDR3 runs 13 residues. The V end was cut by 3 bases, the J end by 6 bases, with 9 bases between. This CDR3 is CASSFGGPNEQFF. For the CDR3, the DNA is TGTGCCAGCAGCTTCGGGGGGCCCAATGAGCAGTTCTTC.

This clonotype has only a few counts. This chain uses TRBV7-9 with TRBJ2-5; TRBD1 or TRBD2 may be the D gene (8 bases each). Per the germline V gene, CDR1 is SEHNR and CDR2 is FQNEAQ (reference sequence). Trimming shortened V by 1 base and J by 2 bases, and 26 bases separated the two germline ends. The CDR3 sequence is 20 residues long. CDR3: CASSLVPGQGAGGWQETQYF. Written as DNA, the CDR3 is TGTGCCAGCAGCTTAGTCCCTGGACAGGGCGCGGGGGGTTGGCAAGAGACCCAGTACTTC.

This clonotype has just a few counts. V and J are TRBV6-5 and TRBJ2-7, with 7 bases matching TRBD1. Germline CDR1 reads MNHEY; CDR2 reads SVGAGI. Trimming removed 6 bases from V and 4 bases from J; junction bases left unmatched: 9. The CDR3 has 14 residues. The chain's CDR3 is CASRPSEGAYEQYF. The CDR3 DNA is TGTGCCAGCAGGCCGTCCGAGGGGGCTTACGAGCAGTACTTC.

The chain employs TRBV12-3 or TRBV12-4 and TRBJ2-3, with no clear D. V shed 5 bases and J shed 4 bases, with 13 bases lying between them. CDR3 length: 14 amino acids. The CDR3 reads CASSPRASSDTQYF. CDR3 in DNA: TGTGCCAGCAGTCCTCGGGCCTCCTCAGATACGCAGTATTTT.

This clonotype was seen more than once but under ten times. The CDR3, as DNA: TGTGCCAGCAGTGAAGATCTTGGCAGTCATGAGCAGTTCTTC. The encoded protein is CASSEDLGSHEQFF. This chain connects TRBV6-1 to TRBJ2-1, with no clear D. The CDR3 has 14 amino acids. Trimming stripped 1 base from V and 8 bases from J, with 12 bases between. In germline, CDR1 is MNHNS, CDR2 SASEGT.

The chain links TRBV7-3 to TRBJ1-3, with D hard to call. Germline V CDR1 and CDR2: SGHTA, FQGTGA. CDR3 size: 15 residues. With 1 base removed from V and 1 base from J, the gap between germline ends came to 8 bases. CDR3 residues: CASSLRGRSGNTIYF. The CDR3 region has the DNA TGTGCCAGCAGCTTAAGAGGGCGTTCTGGAAACACCATATATTTT.

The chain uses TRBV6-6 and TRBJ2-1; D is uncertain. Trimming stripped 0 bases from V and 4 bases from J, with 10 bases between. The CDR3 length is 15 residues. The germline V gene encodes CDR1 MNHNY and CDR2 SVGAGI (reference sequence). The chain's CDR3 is CASSYSSPSYNEQFF. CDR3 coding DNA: TGTGCCAGCAGTTACTCTTCCCCCTCGTACAATGAGCAGTTCTTC.

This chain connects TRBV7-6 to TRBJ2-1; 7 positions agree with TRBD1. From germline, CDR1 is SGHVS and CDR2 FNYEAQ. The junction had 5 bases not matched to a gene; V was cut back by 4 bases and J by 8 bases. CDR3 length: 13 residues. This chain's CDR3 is CASSSTGTDEQFF. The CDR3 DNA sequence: TGTGCCAGCAGCTCGACAGGGACGGATGAGCAGTTCTTC.

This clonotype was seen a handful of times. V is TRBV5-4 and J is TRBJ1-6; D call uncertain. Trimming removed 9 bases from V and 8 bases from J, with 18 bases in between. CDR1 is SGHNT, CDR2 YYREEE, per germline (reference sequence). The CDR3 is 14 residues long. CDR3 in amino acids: CATSLPKFDSPLHF. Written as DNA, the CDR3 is TGTGCCACTTCTCTGCCTAAATTTGATTCACCCCTCCACTTT.

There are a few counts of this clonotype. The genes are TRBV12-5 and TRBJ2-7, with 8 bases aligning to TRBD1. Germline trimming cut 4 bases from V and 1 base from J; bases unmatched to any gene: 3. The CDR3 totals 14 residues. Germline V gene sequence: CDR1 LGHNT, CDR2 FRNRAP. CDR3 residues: CASGSGQVSYEQYF. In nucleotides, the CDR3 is TGTGCTAGTGGTTCGGGACAGGTTTCCTACGAGCAGTACTTC.

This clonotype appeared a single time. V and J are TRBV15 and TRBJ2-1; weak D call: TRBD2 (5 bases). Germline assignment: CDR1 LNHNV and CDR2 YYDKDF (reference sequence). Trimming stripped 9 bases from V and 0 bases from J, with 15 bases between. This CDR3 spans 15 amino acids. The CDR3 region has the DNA TGTGCCACACGGGGAGCTACCAGCTCCTACAATGAGCAGTTCTTC. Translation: CATRGATSSYNEQFF. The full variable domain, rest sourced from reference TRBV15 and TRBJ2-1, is DAMVIQNPRYQVTQFGKPVTLSCSQTLNHNVMYWYQQKSSQAPKLLFHYYDKDFNNEADTPDNFQSRRPNTSFCFLDIRSPGLGDTAMYLCATRGATSSYNEQFFGPGTRLTVL.